This T cell receptor beta chain was captured in a study of cytomegalovirus exposure and HLA in healthy donors. Study-level information: Falling in the Caucasian-associated ancestry cluster were 81% of 398 genotyped donors.

General study results and limits: Analysis was carried out at a later point, and it linked a missense DCLRE1C variant to TCR beta V- and J-gene trimming.

CDR3 size: 13 residues. CDR1 and CDR2 from the germline V gene are SGHNT and YYREEE (reference sequence). J was trimmed by 4 bases and V by 4 bases; bases with no gene match: 3. Worth noting for this clone: Its antigen is as yet unknown.

The PCR employed 60 Vbeta primers together with 13 Jbeta primers. Produced via immunoSEQ multiplex PCR; TCRdb's table is partial and in-frame only. The table gives roughly 200,000 clones; the top ten clones make up 6.5% of it. This rearrangement joins TRBV5-4 to TRBJ2-5; TRBD2 matches at 8 bases. The sequenced material came from PBMCs. The clonotype originates from a man between 25 and 39 years old in good health and CMV-seronegative. CDR3 in DNA: TGTGCCAGCAGCCGGGGACTAGGAGAGACCCAGTACTTC. Translated, it gives CASSRGLGETQYF.